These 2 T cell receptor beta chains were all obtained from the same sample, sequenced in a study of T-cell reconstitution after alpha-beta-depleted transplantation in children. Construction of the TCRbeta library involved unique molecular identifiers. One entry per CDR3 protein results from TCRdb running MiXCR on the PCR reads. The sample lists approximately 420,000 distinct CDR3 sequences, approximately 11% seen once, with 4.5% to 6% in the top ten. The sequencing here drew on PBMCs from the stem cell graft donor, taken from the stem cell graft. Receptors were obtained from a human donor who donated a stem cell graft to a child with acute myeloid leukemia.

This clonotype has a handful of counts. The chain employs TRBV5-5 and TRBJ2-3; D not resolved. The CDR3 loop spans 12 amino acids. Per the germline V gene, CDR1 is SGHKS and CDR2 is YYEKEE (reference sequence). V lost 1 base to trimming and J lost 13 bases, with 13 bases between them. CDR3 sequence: CASSLRYLREYF. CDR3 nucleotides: TGTGCCAGCAGCTTGCGGTACTTACGGGAGTATTTT.

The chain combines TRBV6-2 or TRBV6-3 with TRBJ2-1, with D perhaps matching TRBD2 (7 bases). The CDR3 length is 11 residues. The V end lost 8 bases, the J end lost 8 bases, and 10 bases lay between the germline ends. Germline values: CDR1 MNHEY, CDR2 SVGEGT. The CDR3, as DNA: TGTGCCAGCGTGGGGGGGCATGAGCAGTTCTTC. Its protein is CASVGGHEQFF.